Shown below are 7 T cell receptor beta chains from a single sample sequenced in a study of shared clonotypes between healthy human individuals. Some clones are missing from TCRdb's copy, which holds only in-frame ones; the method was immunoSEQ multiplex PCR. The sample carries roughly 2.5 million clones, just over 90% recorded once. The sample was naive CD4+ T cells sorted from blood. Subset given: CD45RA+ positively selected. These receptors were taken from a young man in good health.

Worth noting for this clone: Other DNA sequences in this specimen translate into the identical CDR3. The CDR3 coding sequence is TGTGCCAGCAGTGAAGAGACCACAGATACGCAGTATTTT. The encoded protein is CASSEETTDTQYF. This chain connects TRBV2 to TRBJ2-3; D remains ambiguous. Germline V lookup: CDR1 SNHLY, CDR2 FYNNEI. V gave up 1 base and J gave up 2 bases, with 4 bases separating them. The CDR3 spans 13 residues.

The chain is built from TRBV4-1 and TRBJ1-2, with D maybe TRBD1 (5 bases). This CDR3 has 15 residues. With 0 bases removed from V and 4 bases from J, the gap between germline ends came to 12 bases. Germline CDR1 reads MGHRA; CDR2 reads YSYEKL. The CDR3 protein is CASSQEVRAVYGYTF. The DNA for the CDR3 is TGCGCCAGCAGCCAAGAAGTCAGGGCCGTCTATGGCTACACCTTC.

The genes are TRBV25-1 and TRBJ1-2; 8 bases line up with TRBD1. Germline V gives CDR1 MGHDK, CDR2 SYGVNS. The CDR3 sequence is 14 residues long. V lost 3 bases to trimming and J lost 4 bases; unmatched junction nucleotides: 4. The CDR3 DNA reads TGTGCCAGCAGTGAGGGGGACAGGTTCTATGGCTACACCTTC. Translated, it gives CASSEGDRFYGYTF.

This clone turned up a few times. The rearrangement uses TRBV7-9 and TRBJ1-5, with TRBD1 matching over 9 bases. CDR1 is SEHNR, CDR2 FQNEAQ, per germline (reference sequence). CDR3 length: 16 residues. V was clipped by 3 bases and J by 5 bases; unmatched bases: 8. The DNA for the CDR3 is TGTGCCAGCAGCTTCTTCACAGGGGGCCGGGATCAGCCCCAGCATTTT. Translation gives CASSFFTGGRDQPQHF.

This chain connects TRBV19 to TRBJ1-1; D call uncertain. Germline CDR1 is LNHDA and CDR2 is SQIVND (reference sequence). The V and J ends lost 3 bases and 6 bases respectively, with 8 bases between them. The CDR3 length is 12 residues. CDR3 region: CASSIWAAEAFF. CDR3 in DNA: TGTGCCAGTAGTATCTGGGCCGCTGAAGCTTTCTTT.

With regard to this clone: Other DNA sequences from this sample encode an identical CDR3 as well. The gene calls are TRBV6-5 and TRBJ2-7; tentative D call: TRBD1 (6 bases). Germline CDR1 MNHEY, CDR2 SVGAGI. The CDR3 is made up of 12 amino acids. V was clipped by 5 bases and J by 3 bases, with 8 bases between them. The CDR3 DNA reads TGTGCCAGCAGTCGGGGACACTACGAGCAGTACTTC. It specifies CASSRGHYEQYF.

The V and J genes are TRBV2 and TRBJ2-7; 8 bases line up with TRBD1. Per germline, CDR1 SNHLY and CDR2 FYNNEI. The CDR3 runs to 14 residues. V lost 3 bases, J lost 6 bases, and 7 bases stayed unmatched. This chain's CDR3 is CASSEGRGQVEQYF. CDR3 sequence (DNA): TGTGCCAGCAGTGAGGGCAGGGGGCAGGTCGAGCAGTACTTC.